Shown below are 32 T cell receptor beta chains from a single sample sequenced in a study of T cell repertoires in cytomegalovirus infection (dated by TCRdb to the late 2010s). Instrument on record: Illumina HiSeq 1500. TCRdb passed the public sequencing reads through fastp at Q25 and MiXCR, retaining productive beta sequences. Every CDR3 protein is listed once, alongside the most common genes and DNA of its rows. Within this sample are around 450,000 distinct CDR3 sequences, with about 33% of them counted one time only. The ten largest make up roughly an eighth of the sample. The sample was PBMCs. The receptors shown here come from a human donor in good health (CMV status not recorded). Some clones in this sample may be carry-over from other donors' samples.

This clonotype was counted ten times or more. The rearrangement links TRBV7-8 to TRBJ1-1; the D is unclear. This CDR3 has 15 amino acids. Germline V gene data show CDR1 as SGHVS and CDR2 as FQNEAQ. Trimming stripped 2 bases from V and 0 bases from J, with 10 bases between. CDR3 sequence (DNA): TGTGCCAGCAGCTTAAAACAGAACATGAACACTGAAGCTTTCTTT. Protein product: CASSLKQNMNTEAFF.

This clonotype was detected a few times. The CDR3: CASSDPFPGGTDTQYF. The CDR3 DNA is TGTGCCAGCAGTGACCCCTTCCCCGGGGGCACAGATACGCAGTATTTT. The rearrangement links TRBV6-1 to TRBJ2-3, with a weak D call TRBD2 (5 bases). The CDR3 totals 16 residues. The V gene's germline CDR1 is MNHNS and CDR2 SASEGT. V lost 3 bases and J 1 base, leaving 14 bases between the germline ends.

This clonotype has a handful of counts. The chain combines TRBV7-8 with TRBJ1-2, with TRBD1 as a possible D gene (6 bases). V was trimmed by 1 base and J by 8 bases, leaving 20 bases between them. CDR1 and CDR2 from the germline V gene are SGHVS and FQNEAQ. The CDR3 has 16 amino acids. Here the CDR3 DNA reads TGTGCCAGCAGCTTAGGGCTAGTTGAGGGGGACGGGGGCTACACCTTC. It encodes CASSLGLVEGDGGYTF. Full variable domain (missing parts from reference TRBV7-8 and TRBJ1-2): GAGVSQSPRYKVAKRGQDVALRCDPISGHVSLFWYQQALGQGPEFLTYFQNEAQLDKSGLPSDRFFAERPEGSVSTLKIQRTQQEDSAVYLCASSLGLVEGDGGYTFGSGTRLTVV.

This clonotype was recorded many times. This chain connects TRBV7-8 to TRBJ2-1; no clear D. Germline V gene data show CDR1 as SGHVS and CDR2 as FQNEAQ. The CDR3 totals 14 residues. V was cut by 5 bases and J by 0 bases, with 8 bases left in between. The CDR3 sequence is CASSGPSSYNEQFF. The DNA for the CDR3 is TGTGCCAGCAGCGGGCCTAGCTCCTACAATGAGCAGTTCTTC.

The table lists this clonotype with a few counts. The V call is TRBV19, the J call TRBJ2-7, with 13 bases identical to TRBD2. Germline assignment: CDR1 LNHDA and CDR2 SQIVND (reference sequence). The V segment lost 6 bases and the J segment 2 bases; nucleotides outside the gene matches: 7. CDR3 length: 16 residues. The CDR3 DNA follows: TGTGCCAGTAGCTCGCGGGGACTAGCGGGGACCTACGAGCAGTACTTC. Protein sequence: CASSSRGLAGTYEQYF.

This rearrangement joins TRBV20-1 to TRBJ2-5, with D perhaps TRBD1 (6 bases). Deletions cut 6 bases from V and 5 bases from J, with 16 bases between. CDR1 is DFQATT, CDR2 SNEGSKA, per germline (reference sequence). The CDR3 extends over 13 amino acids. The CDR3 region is CSAFTGSVETQYF. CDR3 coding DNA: TGCAGTGCCTTCACAGGGAGCGTGGAGACCCAGTACTTC.

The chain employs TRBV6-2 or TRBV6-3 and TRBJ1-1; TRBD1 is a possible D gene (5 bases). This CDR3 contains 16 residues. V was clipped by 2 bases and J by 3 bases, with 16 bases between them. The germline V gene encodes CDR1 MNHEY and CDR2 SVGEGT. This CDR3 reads CASSYLGKGRDTEAFF. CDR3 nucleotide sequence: TGTGCCAGCAGTTACCTGGGGAAAGGCAGGGACACTGAAGCTTTCTTT.

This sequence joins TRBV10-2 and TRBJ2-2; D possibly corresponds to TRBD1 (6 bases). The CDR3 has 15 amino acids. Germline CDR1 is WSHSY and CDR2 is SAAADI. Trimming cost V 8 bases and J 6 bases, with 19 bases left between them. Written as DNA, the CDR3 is TGCGCCAGCTCCAGGGGCGGTCCCCTCCCCGGGGAGCTGTTTTTT. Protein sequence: CASSRGGPLPGELFF.

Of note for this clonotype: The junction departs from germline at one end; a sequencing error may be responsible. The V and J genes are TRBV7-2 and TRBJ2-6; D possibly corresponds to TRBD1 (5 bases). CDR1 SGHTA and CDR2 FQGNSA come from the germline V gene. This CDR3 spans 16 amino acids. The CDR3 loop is CASSRKMGTGANVPTF. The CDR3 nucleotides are TGTGCCAGCTCACGGAAGATGGGTACTGGGGCCAACGTCCCGACTTTC.

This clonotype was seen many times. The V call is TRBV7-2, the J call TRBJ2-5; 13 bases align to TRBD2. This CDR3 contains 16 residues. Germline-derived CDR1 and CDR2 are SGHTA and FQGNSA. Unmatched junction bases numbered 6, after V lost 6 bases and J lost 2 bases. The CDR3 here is CASSSWTSGGQETQYF. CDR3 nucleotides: TGTGCCAGCAGTTCATGGACTAGCGGGGGACAAGAGACCCAGTACTTC.

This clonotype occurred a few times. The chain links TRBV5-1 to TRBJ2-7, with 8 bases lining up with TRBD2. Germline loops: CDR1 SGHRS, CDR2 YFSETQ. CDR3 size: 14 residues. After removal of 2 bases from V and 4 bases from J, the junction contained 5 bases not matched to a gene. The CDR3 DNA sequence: TGCGCCAGCAGCTTCTTTGCGGGGGGATACGAGCAGTACTTC. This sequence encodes CASSFFAGGYEQYF.

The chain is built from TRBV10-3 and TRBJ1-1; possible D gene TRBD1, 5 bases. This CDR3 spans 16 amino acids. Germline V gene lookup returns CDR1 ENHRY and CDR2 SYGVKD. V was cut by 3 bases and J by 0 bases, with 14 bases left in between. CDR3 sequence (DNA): TGTGCCATCAGTGATTTGACAGCAGATATGAACACTGAAGCTTTCTTT. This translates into CAISDLTADMNTEAFF.

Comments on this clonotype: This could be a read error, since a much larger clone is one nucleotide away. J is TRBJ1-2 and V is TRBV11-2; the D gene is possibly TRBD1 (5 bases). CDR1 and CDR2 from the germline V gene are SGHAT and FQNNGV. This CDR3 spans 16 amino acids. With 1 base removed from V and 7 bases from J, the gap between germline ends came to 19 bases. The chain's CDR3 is CASSLAPQGGLRGYTF. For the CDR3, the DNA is TGTGCCAGCAGCTTAGCGCCCCAGGGAGGGTTACGTGGCTACACCTTC.

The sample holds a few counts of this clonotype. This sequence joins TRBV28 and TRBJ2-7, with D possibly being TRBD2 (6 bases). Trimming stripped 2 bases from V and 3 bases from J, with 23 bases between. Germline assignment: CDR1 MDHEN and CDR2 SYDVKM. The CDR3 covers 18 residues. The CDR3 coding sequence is TGTGCCAGCAGTTTAGGAGGGGTGGACCCTGCCTCCTACTACGAGCAGTACTTC. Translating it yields CASSLGGVDPASYYEQYF.

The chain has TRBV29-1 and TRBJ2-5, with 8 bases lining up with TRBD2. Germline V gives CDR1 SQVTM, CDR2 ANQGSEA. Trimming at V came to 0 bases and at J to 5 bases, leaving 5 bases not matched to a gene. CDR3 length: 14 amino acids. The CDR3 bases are TGCAGCGTTGAAGATCGGGGGGGGCTCGAGACCCAGTACTTC. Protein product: CSVEDRGGLETQYF.

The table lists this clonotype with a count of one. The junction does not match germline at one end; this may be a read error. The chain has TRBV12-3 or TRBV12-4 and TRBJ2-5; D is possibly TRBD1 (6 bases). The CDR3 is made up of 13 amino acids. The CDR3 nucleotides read TGTGCCAGCAGCCCGGACAGAAAAGAGACCCCGTACTTC. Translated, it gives CASSPDRKETPYF.

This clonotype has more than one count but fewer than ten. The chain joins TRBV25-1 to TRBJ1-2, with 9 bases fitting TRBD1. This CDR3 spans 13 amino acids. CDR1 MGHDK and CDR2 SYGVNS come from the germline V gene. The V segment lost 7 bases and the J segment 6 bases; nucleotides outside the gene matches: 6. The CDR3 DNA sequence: TGTGCCAGCAACGGACAGGGGAAAGATGGCTACACCTTC. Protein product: CASNGQGKDGYTF.

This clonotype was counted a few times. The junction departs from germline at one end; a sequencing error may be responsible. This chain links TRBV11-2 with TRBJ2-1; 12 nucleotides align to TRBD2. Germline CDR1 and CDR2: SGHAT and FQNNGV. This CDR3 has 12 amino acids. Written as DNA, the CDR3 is TGTGCCAGCAGCCAGACTAGCGGGGGTCGATACTTC. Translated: CASSQTSGGRYF. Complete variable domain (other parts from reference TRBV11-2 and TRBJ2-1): EAGVAQSPRYKIIEKRQSVAFWCNPISGHATLYWYQQILGQGPKLLIQFQNNGVVDDSQLPKDRFSAERLKGVDSTLKIQPAKLEDSAVYLCASSQTSGGRYFGPGTRLTVL.

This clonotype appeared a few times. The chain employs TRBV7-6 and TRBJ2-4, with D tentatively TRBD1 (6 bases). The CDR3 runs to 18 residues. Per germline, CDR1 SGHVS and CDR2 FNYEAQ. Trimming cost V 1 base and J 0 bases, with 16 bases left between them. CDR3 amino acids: CASSLGRGGKIAKNIQYF. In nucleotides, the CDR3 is TGTGCCAGCAGCTTAGGTAGAGGGGGAAAGATAGCCAAAAACATTCAGTACTTC.

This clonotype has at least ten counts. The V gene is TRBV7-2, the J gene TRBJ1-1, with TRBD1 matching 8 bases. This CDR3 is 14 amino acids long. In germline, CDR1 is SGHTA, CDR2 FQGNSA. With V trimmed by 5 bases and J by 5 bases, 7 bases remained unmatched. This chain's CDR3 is CASSQGQVRTEAFF. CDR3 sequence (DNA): TGTGCCAGCAGCCAGGGACAGGTTAGGACTGAAGCTTTCTTT. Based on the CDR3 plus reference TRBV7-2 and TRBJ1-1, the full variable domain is GAGVSQSPSNKVTEKGKDVELRCDPISGHTALYWYRQSLGQGLEFLIYFQGNSAPDKSGLPSDRFSAERTGGSVSTLTIQRTQQEDSAVYLCASSQGQVRTEAFFGQGTRLTVV.

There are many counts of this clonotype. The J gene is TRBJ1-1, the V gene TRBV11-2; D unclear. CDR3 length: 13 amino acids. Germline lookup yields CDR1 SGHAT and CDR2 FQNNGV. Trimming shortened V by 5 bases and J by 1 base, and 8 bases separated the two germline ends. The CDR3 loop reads CASSRGRNTEAFF. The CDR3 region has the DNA TGTGCCAGCAGCCGGGGAAGGAACACTGAAGCTTTCTTT. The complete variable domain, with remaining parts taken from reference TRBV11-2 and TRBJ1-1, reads EAGVAQSPRYKIIEKRQSVAFWCNPISGHATLYWYQQILGQGPKLLIQFQNNGVVDDSQLPKDRFSAERLKGVDSTLKIQPAKLEDSAVYLCASSRGRNTEAFFGQGTRLTVV.

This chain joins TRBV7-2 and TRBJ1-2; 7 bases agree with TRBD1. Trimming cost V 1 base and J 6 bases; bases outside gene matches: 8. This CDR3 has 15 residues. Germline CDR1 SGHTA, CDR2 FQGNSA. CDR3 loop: CASSLVGGAADGYTF. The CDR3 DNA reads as TGTGCCAGCAGCTTAGTAGGGGGCGCGGCGGATGGCTACACCTTC. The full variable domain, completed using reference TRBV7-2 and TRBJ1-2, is GAGVSQSPSNKVTEKGKDVELRCDPISGHTALYWYRQSLGQGLEFLIYFQGNSAPDKSGLPSDRFSAERTGGSVSTLTIQRTQQEDSAVYLCASSLVGGAADGYTFGSGTRLTVV.

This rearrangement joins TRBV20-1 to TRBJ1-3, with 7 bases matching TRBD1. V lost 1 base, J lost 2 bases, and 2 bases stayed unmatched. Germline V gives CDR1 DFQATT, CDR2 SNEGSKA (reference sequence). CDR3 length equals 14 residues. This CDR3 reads CSARGQGTGNTIYF. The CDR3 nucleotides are TGCAGTGCTAGAGGACAGGGCACTGGAAACACCATATATTTT.

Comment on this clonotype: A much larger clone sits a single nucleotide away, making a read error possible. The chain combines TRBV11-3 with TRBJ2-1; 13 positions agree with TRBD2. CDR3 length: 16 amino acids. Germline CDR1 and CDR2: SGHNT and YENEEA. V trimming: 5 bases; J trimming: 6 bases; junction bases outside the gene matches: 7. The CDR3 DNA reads TGTGCCAGCAGCGCGCAGACTAGCGGGGGGTCCAATGAGCAGTTCTTC. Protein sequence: CASSAQTSGGSNEQFF.

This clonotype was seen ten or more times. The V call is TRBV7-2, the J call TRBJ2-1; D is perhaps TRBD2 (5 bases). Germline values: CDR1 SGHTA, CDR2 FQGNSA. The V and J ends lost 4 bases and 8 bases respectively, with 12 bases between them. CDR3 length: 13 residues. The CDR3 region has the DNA TGTGCCAGCAGCTGGCCGGGGTTCGATGAGCAGTTCTTC. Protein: CASSWPGFDEQFF.

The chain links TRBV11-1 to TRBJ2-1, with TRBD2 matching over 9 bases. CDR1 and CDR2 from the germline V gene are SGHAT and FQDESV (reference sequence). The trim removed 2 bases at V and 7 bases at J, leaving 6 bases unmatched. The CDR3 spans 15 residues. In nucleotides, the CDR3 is TGTGCCAGCAGCTTAAGGGGACTAGCCCCGAATGAGCAGTTCTTC. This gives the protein CASSLRGLAPNEQFF. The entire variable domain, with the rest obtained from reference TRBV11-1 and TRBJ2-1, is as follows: EAEVAQSPRYKITEKSQAVAFWCDPISGHATLYWYRQILGQGPELLVQFQDESVVDDSQLPKDRFSAERLKGVDSTLKIQPAELGDSAMYLCASSLRGLAPNEQFFGPGTRLTVL.

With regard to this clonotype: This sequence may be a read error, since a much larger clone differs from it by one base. The DNA of the CDR3 is TGTGCCAGCAGTGCAACAGGGGCCACCACCGGGGTGCTGTTTTTT. It is translated as CASSATGATTGVLFF. This chain uses TRBV7-6 with TRBJ2-2, with 7 bases identical to TRBD1. The V gene's germline CDR1 is SGHVS and CDR2 FNYEAQ. The CDR3 is made up of 15 amino acids.

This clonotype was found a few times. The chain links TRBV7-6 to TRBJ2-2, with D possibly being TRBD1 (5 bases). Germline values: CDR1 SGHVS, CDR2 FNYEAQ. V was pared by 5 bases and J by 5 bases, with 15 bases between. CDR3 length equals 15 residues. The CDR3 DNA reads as TGTGCCAGCAGCCCCGGCGCAGGGTTGACCGGGGAGCTGTTTTTT. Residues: CASSPGAGLTGELFF.

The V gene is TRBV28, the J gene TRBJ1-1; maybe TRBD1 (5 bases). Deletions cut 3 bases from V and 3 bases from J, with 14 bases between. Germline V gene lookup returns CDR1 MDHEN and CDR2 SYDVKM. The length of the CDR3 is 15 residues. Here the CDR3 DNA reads TGTGCCAGCAGTTTTTGGGGGGTCGGGGACACTGAAGCTTTCTTT. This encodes CASSFWGVGDTEAFF. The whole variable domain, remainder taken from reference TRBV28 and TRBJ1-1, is DVKVTQSSRYLVKRTGEKVFLECVQDMDHENMFWYRQDPGLGLRLIYFSYDVKMKEKGDIPEGYSVSREKKERFSLILESASTNQTSMYLCASSFWGVGDTEAFFGQGTRLTVV.

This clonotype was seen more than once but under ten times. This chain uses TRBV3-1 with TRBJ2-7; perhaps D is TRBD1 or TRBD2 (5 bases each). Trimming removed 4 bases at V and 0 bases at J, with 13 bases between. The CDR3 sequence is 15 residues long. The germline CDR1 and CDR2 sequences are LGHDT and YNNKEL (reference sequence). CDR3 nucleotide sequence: TGTGCCAGCAGCCCAAGGGACGACCTCTCCTACGAGCAGTACTTC. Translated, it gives CASSPRDDLSYEQYF.

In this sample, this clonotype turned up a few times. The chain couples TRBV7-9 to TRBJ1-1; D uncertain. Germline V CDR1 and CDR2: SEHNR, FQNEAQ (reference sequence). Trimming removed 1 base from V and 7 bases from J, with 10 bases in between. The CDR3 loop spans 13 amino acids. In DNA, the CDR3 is TGTGCCAGCAGCTTAGTTAGGTCGGATGAAGCTTTCTTT. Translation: CASSLVRSDEAFF.

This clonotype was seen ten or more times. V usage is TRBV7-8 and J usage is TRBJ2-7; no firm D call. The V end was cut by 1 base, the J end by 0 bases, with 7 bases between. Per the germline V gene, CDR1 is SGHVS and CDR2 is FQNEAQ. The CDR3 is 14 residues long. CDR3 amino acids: CASSLEAGSYEQYF. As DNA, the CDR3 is TGTGCCAGCAGCTTAGAAGCCGGCTCCTACGAGCAGTACTTC.